The 30 T cell receptor beta chains given below trace back to one sample, sequenced in a study of blood T cells in healthy people across ages. PCR was performed a second time for roughly 6 to 12 cycles using a sample-barcoded 5' primer and a J-beta primer mix. TCRdb ran MiXCR on the 5' RACE reads and lists one entry per CDR3 protein. There are 1.5 million to 2 million distinct CDR3 sequences in the sample; approximately 30% occur only once, and 7.7% lies in the top ten. Sequenced material: blood. Receptors originate from a woman in her twenties or thirties in good health.

J is TRBJ2-1 and V is TRBV5-1; possible D gene TRBD1, 5 bases. CDR1 is SGHRS and CDR2 is YFSETQ in the germline V gene. The CDR3 runs 12 residues. V lost 4 bases and J lost 8, with 10 bases in between. In DNA, the CDR3 is TGCGCCAGCAGCGGGGCTATGGATGAGCAGTTCTTC. Protein: CASSGAMDEQFF.

This clonotype has a single count. The V gene is TRBV6-2 or TRBV6-3, the J gene TRBJ1-4; a possible D gene is TRBD1 (6 bases). The CDR3 extends over 15 amino acids. Germline V gives CDR1 MNHEY, CDR2 SVGEGT. V was clipped by 6 bases and J by 5 bases, with 16 bases between them. CDR3: CASRPIGTKNEKLFF. CDR3 DNA: TGTGCCAGCAGACCGATTGGGACAAAGAATGAAAAACTGTTTTTT.

V and J are TRBV12-3 or TRBV12-4 and TRBJ2-4; weak D call: TRBD1 (8 bases). Trimming removed 6 bases at V and 13 bases at J, with 37 bases between. The CDR3 runs to 19 residues. The CDR3 DNA reads TGTGCCAGCAGCCTAGCAGACCCGACAGGGGACTACTTCTACAATGAGCAGTACTTC. Encoded protein: CASSLADPTGDYFYNEQYF.

In its sample, this clonotype was seen a few times. The chain is built from TRBV20-1 and TRBJ2-3, with TRBD2 matching over 10 bases. The CDR3 length is 13 residues. Germline-derived CDR1 and CDR2 are DFQATT and SNEGSKA (reference sequence). V shed 5 bases and J 5 bases; nucleotides not matched to a gene: 4. The CDR3 is CSAVSGRIDTQYF. CDR3 nucleotide sequence: TGCAGTGCTGTTAGCGGGAGGATAGATACGCAGTATTTT.

The genes are TRBV29-1 and TRBJ2-7; 13 nucleotides align to TRBD2. The J call may be incorrect, as the DNA end agrees better with TRBJ2-5. This CDR3 spans 18 amino acids. CDR1 and CDR2 from the germline V gene are SQVTM and ANQGSEA. The CDR3: CSVGPGLAGWSASETQYF. The CDR3 coding sequence is TGCAGCGTTGGCCCGGGACTAGCGGGATGGTCGGCTAGTGAGACCCAGTACTTC.

This clonotype was found once. One end of the junction is discordant with germline, which a read error may explain. The chain combines TRBV7-2 with TRBJ2-1; a weak D match, TRBD1 (6 bases). Per the germline V gene, CDR1 is SGHTA and CDR2 is FQGNSA. This CDR3 is built from 13 residues. CDR3 in DNA: TGTGTCAGCAGCCCGGGACAATACAATGAGCAGTTCTTC. As protein: CVSSPGQYNEQFF.

The chain recombines TRBV11-2 with TRBJ2-3, with D possibly matching TRBD2 (5 bases). V lost 5 bases and J lost 0, with 18 bases in between. Germline CDR1 is SGHAT and CDR2 is FQNNGV. The CDR3 consists of 17 residues. The CDR3 nucleotides read TGTGCCAGCAGCCAAAGGGAGTATGCATCTAGCACAGATACGCAGTATTTT. Its translation: CASSQREYASSTDTQYF.

V gene TRBV12-3 or TRBV12-4 combines with J gene TRBJ2-7; 8 bases line up with TRBD2. Trimming took 5 bases from V and 2 from J; bases not matched to a gene: 8. CDR3 length equals 15 residues. This CDR3 reads CASSVVAGIAYEQYF. The CDR3 DNA sequence: TGTGCCAGCAGTGTAGTAGCGGGGATCGCCTACGAGCAGTACTTC.

This clonotype was picked up many times. The chain uses TRBV9 and TRBJ1-2; D ambiguous. Germline CDR1 reads SGDLS; CDR2 reads YYNGEE. This CDR3 contains 13 residues. V lost 0 bases to trimming and J lost 2 bases, with 5 bases between them. CDR3 bases: TGTGCCAGCAGCGTAGAACAGAACTATGGCTACACCTTC. It specifies CASSVEQNYGYTF. The full variable domain, with the rest looked up from reference TRBV9 and TRBJ1-2, is DSGVTQTPKHLITATGQRVTLRCSPRSGDLSVYWYQQSLDQGLQFLIQYYNGEERAKGNILERFSAQQFPDLHSELNLSSLELGDSALYFCASSVEQNYGYTFGSGTRLTVV.

This clonotype has only a few counts. The chain has TRBV28 and TRBJ2-7; maybe TRBD1 (6 bases). The CDR3 contains 14 residues. V was clipped by 5 bases and J by 5 bases, with 16 bases between them. In germline, CDR1 is MDHEN, CDR2 SYDVKM. In nucleotides, the CDR3 is TGTGCCAGCAGTCCTAAACAGGGACGCCACGAGCAGTACTTC. As protein: CASSPKQGRHEQYF.

This clonotype was observed a few times. V gene TRBV4-1 combines with J gene TRBJ2-1; 11 bases align to TRBD2. This CDR3 region has 17 residues. V lost 0 bases and J lost 4; bases outside the gene matches: 5. The V gene's germline CDR1 is MGHRA and CDR2 YSYEKL. The CDR3 here is CASSQDLLAGGYNEQFF. The CDR3 DNA sequence: TGCGCCAGCAGCCAAGATCTGCTAGCGGGGGGATACAATGAGCAGTTCTTC.

At least ten counts were recorded for this clonotype. The chain links TRBV5-5 to TRBJ2-7, with 9 bases lining up with TRBD2. After removal of 3 bases from V and 0 bases from J, the junction contained 4 bases not matched to a gene. CDR3 length: 15 residues. Germline V gene lookup returns CDR1 SGHKS and CDR2 YYEKEE (reference sequence). CDR3 sequence reads: CASSYLSGSSYEQYF. CDR3 coding DNA: TGTGCCAGCAGCTATCTTAGCGGGAGCTCCTACGAGCAGTACTTC. Supplemented by reference TRBV5-5 and TRBJ2-7, the full variable domain reads DAGVTQSPTHLIKTRGQQVTLRCSPISGHKSVSWYQQVLGQGPQFIFQYYEKEERGRGNFPDRFSARQFPNYSSELNVNALLLGDSALYLCASSYLSGSSYEQYFGPGTRLTVT.

This clonotype was picked up many times. V usage is TRBV12-3 or TRBV12-4 and J usage is TRBJ2-3; possible D gene TRBD2, 6 bases. Trimming removed 5 bases at V and 0 bases at J, with 12 bases between. The CDR3 consists of 15 residues. As DNA, the CDR3 is TGTGCCAGCAGTCTTAGCGGATCTAGCACAGATACGCAGTATTTT. Amino acid sequence: CASSLSGSSTDTQYF.

J is TRBJ2-1 and V is TRBV7-9; D is unclear. V was cut by 7 bases and J by 3 bases, with 4 bases left in between. This CDR3 region has 11 residues. Germline V gene lookup returns CDR1 SEHNR and CDR2 FQNEAQ (reference sequence). The DNA of the CDR3 is TGTGCCAGCAACGACTACAATGAGCAGTTCTTC. It translates to CASNDYNEQFF.

J is TRBJ2-1 and V is TRBV20-1, with no clear D. V gave up 7 bases and J gave up 7 bases, with 11 bases separating them. Germline assignment: CDR1 DFQATT and CDR2 SNEGSKA (reference sequence). The CDR3 totals 11 residues. Written as DNA, the CDR3 is TGCAGTGTTAGGTTCAGGAATGAGCAGTTCTTC. Encoded protein: CSVRFRNEQFF.

The rearrangement links TRBV12-3 or TRBV12-4 to TRBJ2-5; D remains ambiguous. Judging by the DNA end, TRBJ2-7 fits better; the J call may be wrong. CDR3 length: 12 residues. This CDR3 is CAGGFGSYEQYF. The CDR3 DNA reads TGTGCCGGCGGTTTTGGATCGTACGAGCAGTACTTC.

This clonotype was seen many times. This sequence joins TRBV5-1 and TRBJ2-7; 11 bases are a match to TRBD1. The CDR3 has 15 residues. Germline CDR1 SGHRS, CDR2 YFSETQ. Unmatched junction bases numbered 6, after V lost 4 bases and J lost 3 bases. Here the CDR3 reads CASSLQGTGGYEQYF. The CDR3 DNA is TGCGCCAGCAGCCTCCAAGGGACAGGGGGCTACGAGCAGTACTTC.

This rearrangement joins TRBV9 to TRBJ2-6, with D perhaps TRBD1 (5 bases). The CDR3 covers 21 residues. Germline CDR1 SGDLS, CDR2 YYNGEE. V dropped 4 bases and J dropped 0 bases, with 26 bases sitting between them. The CDR3 protein is CASSPRIRVALSYSGANVLTF. As DNA, the CDR3 is TGTGCCAGCAGCCCCCGTATCAGGGTCGCCCTTTCCTACTCTGGGGCCAACGTCCTGACTTTC.

V usage is TRBV4-2 and J usage is TRBJ1-2, with unresolved D. Germline CDR1 and CDR2: LGHNA and YNFKEQ. V was cut by 2 bases and J by 1 base, with 11 bases left in between. The CDR3 contains 15 residues. The chain's CDR3 is CASSQLIGSNYGYTF. The CDR3 coding sequence is TGTGCCAGCAGCCAACTTATAGGGAGTAACTATGGCTACACCTTC.

The chain uses TRBV7-9 and TRBJ2-5, with 12 bases matching TRBD2. CDR3 length: 16 residues. Germline CDR1 and CDR2: SEHNR and FQNEAQ (reference sequence). The V segment lost 5 bases and the J segment 2 bases; nucleotides outside the gene matches: 6. The CDR3 loop is CASSVRTSGMQETQYF. The CDR3 DNA is TGTGCCAGCAGCGTACGGACTAGCGGGATGCAAGAGACCCAGTACTTC.

This clonotype was recorded a few times. This chain joins TRBV20-1 and TRBJ1-2, with no clear D. The CDR3 covers 13 residues. Trimming removed 6 bases from V and 7 bases from J, with 18 bases in between. Germline V lookup: CDR1 DFQATT, CDR2 SNEGSKA (reference sequence). The CDR3 DNA is TGCAGTGCCTTCATCTTCCAATCGGGTGGCTACACCTTC. Translating gives CSAFIFQSGGYTF.

V gene TRBV12-3 or TRBV12-4 combines with J gene TRBJ1-5; 7 bases are a match to TRBD1. The CDR3 loop spans 14 amino acids. Germline trimming cut 6 bases from V and 7 bases from J; bases unmatched to any gene: 9. CDR3 DNA sequence: TGTGCCAGCAGACCCACAGGGGAGTGGCAGCCCCAGCATTTT. Translating gives CASRPTGEWQPQHF.

This clonotype was counted many times. The chain couples TRBV10-3 to TRBJ2-7; D remains unclear. The CDR3 sequence is 14 residues long. Trimming shortened V by 4 bases and J by 3 bases, and 13 bases separated the two germline ends. Germline V CDR1 and CDR2: ENHRY, SYGVKD. The CDR3 DNA reads as TGTGCCATCAGTGGACTTACCCCAATCTACGAGCAGTACTTC. Translating it yields CAISGLTPIYEQYF.

In this sample, this clonotype turned up many times. The CDR3 DNA reads TGTGCCATCAGTGAAGCTGACCGCTCGGCGCAGTATTTT. Amino acid sequence: CAISEADRSAQYF. The chain combines TRBV10-3 with TRBJ2-3; no reliable D call. The CDR3 runs to 13 residues. The V gene's germline CDR1 is ENHRY and CDR2 SYGVKD. V shed 3 bases and J shed 10 bases, with 14 bases lying between them.

The V and J genes are TRBV3-1 and TRBJ1-1, with D uncertain. The CDR3 is made up of 13 amino acids. V was clipped by 1 base and J by 8 bases, with 11 bases between them. Germline lookup yields CDR1 LGHDT and CDR2 YNNKEL (reference sequence). The CDR3 bases are TGTGCCAGCAGCCAAGGGGCGGCGGACGAAGCTTTCTTT. It is translated as CASSQGAADEAFF.

This chain links TRBV5-1 with TRBJ2-7, with D possibly TRBD1 on 6 matching bases. CDR1 and CDR2 (germline): SGHRS, YFSETQ. The length of the CDR3 is 14 residues. V was shortened by 0 bases and J by 6 bases, with 13 bases between the two germline ends. CDR3 nucleotides: TGCGCCAGCAGCTTGGGGACAGAGATACCCGAGCAGTACTTC. It encodes CASSLGTEIPEQYF. Using reference TRBV5-1 and TRBJ2-7 for the parts outside the CDR3, the full variable domain is KAGVTQTPRYLIKTRGQQVTLSCSPISGHRSVSWYQQTPGQGLQFLFEYFSETQRNKGNFPGRFSGRQFSNSRSEMNVSTLELGDSALYLCASSLGTEIPEQYFGPGTRLTVT.

This clonotype was picked up a small number of times. This chain joins TRBV6-2 or TRBV6-3 and TRBJ1-3; D not resolved. Trimming took off 4 bases at V and 2 bases at J, with 6 bases between the two ends. CDR1 is MNHEY and CDR2 is SVGEGT in the germline V gene. The CDR3 runs 13 residues. The CDR3 spells CASSWTAGNTIYF. The CDR3 DNA is TGTGCCAGCAGTTGGACGGCTGGAAACACCATATATTTT.

Concerning this clonotype itself: The junction differs from germline at one of its ends, possibly a read error. The chain uses TRBV29-1 and TRBJ2-1; no reliable D call. Germline assignment: CDR1 SQVTM and CDR2 ANQGSEA. The CDR3 length is 12 residues. The CDR3 DNA follows: TGCAGCGTTGAGTATGGATACAATGAGCAGTGCTTC. This encodes CSVEYGYNEQCF.

The chain links TRBV7-3 to TRBJ2-2; D is unclear. CDR3 size: 15 residues. Per the germline V gene, CDR1 is SGHTA and CDR2 is FQGTGA. The V gene lost 2 bases and the J gene lost 6 bases, with 13 bases spanning the gap. CDR3 in DNA: TGTGCCAGCAGCTTAGTTCCAGCATTGGCCGGGGAGCTGTTTTTT. This encodes CASSLVPALAGELFF.

The CDR3 DNA reads as TGTGCCAGCAGCCCAGGTGTAGCGGGAGGGTACAATGAGCAGTTCTTC. This gives the protein CASSPGVAGGYNEQFF. The chain couples TRBV7-2 to TRBJ2-1; 11 positions match TRBD2. From germline, CDR1 is SGHTA and CDR2 FQGNSA. V dropped 5 bases and J dropped 4; count of bases not matched to a gene: 7. The CDR3 consists of 16 residues.